What follows are 8 T cell receptor beta chains derived from one specimen sequenced in a study of blood T cell repertoires in COVID-19. This table comes from immunoSEQ multiplex PCR, and its TCRdb copy is limited to in-frame clones, with some not included. The sample includes some 200,000 clones, 80% to 85% of them seen just once. Sequenced material: PBMCs or T cells enriched from blood (not recorded which). The source of these receptors is a man in his forties who had recovered from COVID-19.

The V call is TRBV5-6, the J call TRBJ1-1; tentatively, D is TRBD1 (6 bases). The germline gives CDR1 SGHDT, CDR2 YYEEEE. The ends were cut back, 4 bases at V and 5 bases at J, with 15 bases in the middle. The CDR3 loop spans 14 amino acids. CDR3 DNA sequence: TGTGCCAGCAGCCCCCAGGGGTTGGCGACTGAAGCTTTCTTT. Encoded protein: CASSPQGLATEAFF.

The V and J genes are TRBV5-1 and TRBJ2-5; 10 bases line up with TRBD2. Germline loops: CDR1 SGHRS, CDR2 YFSETQ. The CDR3 sequence is 17 residues long. V lost 3 bases and J lost 2; bases outside the gene matches: 10. CDR3 DNA sequence: TGCGCCAGCAGCTGGGGTCGGATTAGCGGGGGGCAAGAGACCCAGTACTTC. Amino acids: CASSWGRISGGQETQYF.

The J gene is TRBJ1-4, the V gene TRBV28; possible D gene TRBD1, 6 bases. Germline loops: CDR1 MDHEN, CDR2 SYDVKM. Trimming removed 3 bases at V and 8 bases at J, with 10 bases between. The CDR3 extends over 13 amino acids. The CDR3 bases are TGTGCCAGCAGTTTGTCCGACAGGGAAAAACTGTTTTTT. It translates to CASSLSDREKLFF.

This clone occurred a few times. The chain recombines TRBV3-1 (or the pseudogene TRBV3-2) with TRBJ1-3; a possible D gene is TRBD1 (6 bases). Germline V gene sequence: CDR1 LGHDT, CDR2 YNNKEL (reference sequence). V shed 4 bases and J shed 4 bases, with 14 bases lying between them. This CDR3 is built from 15 residues. The CDR3 protein is CASSLQDRHGNTIYF. The CDR3 coding sequence is TGTGCCAGCAGCCTGCAGGACAGACACGGAAACACCATATATTTT.

The rearrangement links TRBV6-2 or TRBV6-3 to TRBJ1-2; the D gene is possibly TRBD1 (6 bases). V lost 1 base and J 8 bases, leaving 17 bases between the germline ends. The germline V gene has CDR1 MNHEY and CDR2 SVGEGT. The CDR3 spans 15 residues. CDR3 in DNA: TGTGCCAGCAGTTACTTCGCGACAGGTTATTACGGCTACACCTTC. Protein: CASSYFATGYYGYTF.

The gene calls are TRBV23-1 and TRBJ2-7; no firm D call. TRBV23-1 is annotated as an ORF whose role is uncertain. The CDR3 is made up of 14 amino acids. V lost 7 bases and J lost 3, with 16 bases in between. The CDR3 DNA reads TGCGCCAGCAAACCAACCGGGTCCGGCTACGAGCAGTACTTC. Residues: CASKPTGSGYEQYF.

The chain uses TRBV5-1 and TRBJ1-1; D perhaps matches TRBD1 (6 bases). Germline V gene sequence: CDR1 SGHRS, CDR2 YFSETQ. V lost 0 bases, J lost 11 bases, and 14 bases lay in between. The CDR3 has 13 amino acids. This CDR3 reads CASSLEQGSTAFF. The CDR3 nucleotides read TGCGCCAGCAGCTTGGAACAGGGCTCCACGGCTTTCTTT.

The rearrangement links TRBV27 to TRBJ2-7; possible D gene TRBD2, 7 bases. V was pared by 5 bases and J by 1 base, with 15 bases between. CDR3 length: 15 amino acids. Per germline, CDR1 MNHEY and CDR2 SMNVEV (reference sequence). CDR3 sequence (DNA): TGTGCCAGCAGTAGGAGCGGGACACTATCCTACGAGCAGTACTTC. Protein: CASSRSGTLSYEQYF.